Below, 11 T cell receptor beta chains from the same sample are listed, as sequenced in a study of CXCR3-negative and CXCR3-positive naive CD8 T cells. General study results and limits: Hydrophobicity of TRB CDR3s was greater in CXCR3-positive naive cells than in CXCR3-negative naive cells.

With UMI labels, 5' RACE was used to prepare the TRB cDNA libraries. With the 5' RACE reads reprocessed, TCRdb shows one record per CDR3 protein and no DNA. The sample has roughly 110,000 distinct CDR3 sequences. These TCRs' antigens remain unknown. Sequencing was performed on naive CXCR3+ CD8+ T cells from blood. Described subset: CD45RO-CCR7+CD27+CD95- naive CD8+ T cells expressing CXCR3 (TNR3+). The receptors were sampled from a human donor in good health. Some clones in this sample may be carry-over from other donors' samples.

The CDR3 sequence is CASSPSLAGGSYEQYF. V and J are TRBV7-9 and TRBJ2-7; TCRdb gives TRBD2 as the D gene, but with no DNA this cannot be confirmed. From germline, CDR1 is SEHNR and CDR2 FQNEAQ (reference sequence). This CDR3 has 16 amino acids.

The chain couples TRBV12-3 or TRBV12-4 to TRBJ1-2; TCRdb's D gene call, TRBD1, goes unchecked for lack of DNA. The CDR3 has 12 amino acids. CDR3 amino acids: CASSRDSYGYTF.

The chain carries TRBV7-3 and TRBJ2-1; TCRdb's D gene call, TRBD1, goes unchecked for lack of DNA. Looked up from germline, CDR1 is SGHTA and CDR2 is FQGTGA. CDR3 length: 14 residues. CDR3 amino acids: CASSLSGGDNEQFF.

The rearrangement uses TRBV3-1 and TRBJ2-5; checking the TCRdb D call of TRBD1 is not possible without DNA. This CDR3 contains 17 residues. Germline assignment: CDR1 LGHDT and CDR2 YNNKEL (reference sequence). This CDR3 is CASSQDRGVTGEETQYF.

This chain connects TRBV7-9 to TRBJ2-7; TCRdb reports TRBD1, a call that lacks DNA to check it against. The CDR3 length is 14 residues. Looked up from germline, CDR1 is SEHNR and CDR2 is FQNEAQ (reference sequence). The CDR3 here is CASSHRDTAYEQYF.

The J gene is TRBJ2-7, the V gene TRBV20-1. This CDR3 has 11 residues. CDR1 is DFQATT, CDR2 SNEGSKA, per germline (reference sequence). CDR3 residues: CSASPSYEQYF.

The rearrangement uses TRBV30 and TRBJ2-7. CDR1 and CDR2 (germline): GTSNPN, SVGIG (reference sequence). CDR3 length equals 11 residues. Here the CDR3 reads CAWSVIHEQYF.

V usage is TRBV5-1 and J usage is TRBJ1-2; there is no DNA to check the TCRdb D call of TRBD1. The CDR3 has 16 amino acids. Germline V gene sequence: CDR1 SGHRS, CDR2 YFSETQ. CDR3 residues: CASSLEWGQGAAGYTF.

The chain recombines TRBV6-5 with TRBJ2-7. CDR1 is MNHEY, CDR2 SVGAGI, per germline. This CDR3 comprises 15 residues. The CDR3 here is CASSYSGQDSYEQYF.

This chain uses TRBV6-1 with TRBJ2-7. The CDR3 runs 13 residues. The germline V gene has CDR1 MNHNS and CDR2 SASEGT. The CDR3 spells CASRRGTSYEQYF.

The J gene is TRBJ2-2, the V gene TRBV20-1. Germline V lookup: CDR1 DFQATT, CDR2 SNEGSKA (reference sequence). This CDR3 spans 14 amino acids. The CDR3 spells CSARARKNTGELFF.